The 27 T cell receptor beta chains presented below share a single source sample, sequenced in a study of blood T cell repertoires in COVID-19. TCRdb's table, derived via immunoSEQ multiplex PCR, lists solely in-frame clones and lacks some. The sample includes 150,000 to 200,000 clones, roughly 88% of them seen just once. Source material: peripheral blood. The receptors shown here come from a man aged 60-69 years who had recovered from COVID-19.

The chain recombines TRBV7-2 with TRBJ2-1; 11 nucleotides line up with TRBD2. This CDR3 has 16 amino acids. V gave up 5 bases and J gave up 0 bases; unmatched junction bases: 3. Germline V lookup: CDR1 SGHTA, CDR2 FQGNSA. CDR3 region: CASSGLAGGSYNEQFF. CDR3 sequence (DNA): TGTGCCAGCAGCGGCCTAGCGGGGGGCTCCTACAATGAGCAGTTCTTC.

The rearrangement links TRBV5-8 to TRBJ2-2; no definite D call. V gave up 7 bases and J gave up 0 bases, with 10 bases separating them. The V gene's germline CDR1 is SGHTS and CDR2 YDEGEE. The CDR3 sequence is 14 residues long. The CDR3 sequence: CASPSETNTGELFF. CDR3 bases: TGTGCCAGCCCCTCAGAAACGAACACCGGGGAGCTGTTTTTT.

The chain carries TRBV5-1 and TRBJ2-7; TRBD2 might be the D (7 bases). CDR3 length: 15 residues. V lost 5 bases, J lost 2 bases, and 17 bases lay in between. In germline, CDR1 is SGHRS, CDR2 YFSETQ. CDR3 amino acids: CASRPQTGGTYEQYF. CDR3 in DNA: TGCGCCAGCAGACCCCAGACGGGGGGCACCTACGAGCAGTACTTC.

This clone was seen a handful of times. The germline gene is not matched at one end of the junction; a read error may be the cause. The chain couples TRBV19 to TRBJ1-5; the match to TRBD1 covers 7 bases. Germline CDR1 and CDR2: LNHDA and SQIVND (reference sequence). CDR3 length: 14 amino acids. Written as DNA, the CDR3 is TGTGCCAGTAGAATAGACAGGGCGGATCAGCCCCAGCATTTT. Translation gives CASRIDRADQPQHF.

This chain links TRBV18 with TRBJ1-5; 8 nucleotides align to TRBD1. CDR1 and CDR2 (germline): KGHSH, LQKENI. This CDR3 spans 15 amino acids. J gave up 6 bases and V 3 bases, and 7 bases lay outside the gene matches. The CDR3 DNA reads as TGTGCCAGCTCACCTGGACAGGGCGCCGGTCAGCCCCAGCATTTT. Its translation: CASSPGQGAGQPQHF.

The V call is TRBV5-1, the J call TRBJ2-7; 14 bases align to TRBD2. This CDR3 contains 18 residues. Germline trimming cut 4 bases from V and 3 bases from J; bases unmatched to any gene: 12. Germline-derived CDR1 and CDR2 are SGHRS and YFSETQ. CDR3 region: CASSATSGGGLIFYEQYF. The CDR3 coding sequence is TGCGCCAGCAGCGCGACTAGCGGGGGGGGCCTAATATTCTACGAGCAGTACTTC.

This CDR3 reads CASSLATGRRGNTGELFF. The CDR3 nucleotides are TGCGCCAGCAGCTTGGCCACAGGTAGGAGAGGTAACACCGGGGAGCTGTTTTTT. The chain links TRBV5-1 to TRBJ2-2; TRBD1 might be the D (5 bases). Germline-derived CDR1 and CDR2 are SGHRS and YFSETQ. V was trimmed by 0 bases and J by 2 bases, leaving 17 bases between them. The length of the CDR3 is 18 residues.

This chain connects TRBV18 to TRBJ1-2, with D tentatively TRBD1 (5 bases). CDR3 length: 14 amino acids. The V end lost 4 bases, the J end lost 4 bases, and 13 bases lay between the germline ends. Germline CDR1 is KGHSH and CDR2 is LQKENI. In DNA form, the CDR3 reads TGTGCCAGCTCACGTGGAGGGGATGCCTATGGCTACACCTTC. Translating it yields CASSRGGDAYGYTF. Combining the CDR3 with reference TRBV18 and TRBJ1-2 gives the whole variable domain NAGVMQNPRHLVRRRGQEARLRCSPMKGHSHVYWYRQLPEEGLKFMVYLQKENIIDESGMPKERFSAEFPKEGPSILRIQQVVRGDSAAYFCASSRGGDAYGYTFGSGTRLTVV.

This chain uses TRBV11-3 with TRBJ2-7; D is unclear. The CDR3 extends over 15 amino acids. Trimming took off 0 bases at V and 5 bases at J, with 14 bases between the two ends. CDR1 is SGHNT and CDR2 is YENEEA in the germline V gene. The CDR3 DNA reads as TGTGCCAGCAGCTTAGATTCCCTACCTGAAAACGAGCAGTACTTC. Amino acids: CASSLDSLPENEQYF.

This rearrangement joins TRBV5-4 to TRBJ2-3; D unclear. The CDR3 contains 13 residues. Germline V lookup: CDR1 SGHNT, CDR2 YYREEE (reference sequence). The ends were cut back, 1 base at V and 4 bases at J, with 7 bases in the middle. CDR3 coding DNA: TGTGCCAGCAGCTTGACCGAGCCAGATACGCAGTATTTT. Amino acids: CASSLTEPDTQYF.

The CDR3 protein is CATSRTESIYEQYF. For the CDR3, the DNA is TGTGCCACCAGCAGGACAGAGAGCATCTACGAGCAGTACTTC. The chain combines TRBV15 with TRBJ2-7, with D possibly being TRBD1 (5 bases). Trimming took off 3 bases at V and 3 bases at J, with 12 bases between the two ends. The CDR3 totals 14 residues. Germline loops: CDR1 LNHNV, CDR2 YYDKDF (reference sequence).

CDR3 nucleotide sequence: TGTGCCAGCAGCTTCGACAAGTGGGACACCATATATTTT. Its protein is CASSFDKWDTIYF. The J gene is TRBJ1-3, the V gene TRBV11-1, with unresolved D. V lost 3 bases to trimming and J lost 8 bases, with 11 bases between them. The CDR3 has 13 residues. The germline V gene encodes CDR1 SGHAT and CDR2 FQDESV (reference sequence).

This rearrangement joins TRBV5-8 to TRBJ1-1; 9 positions match TRBD1. The CDR3 loop spans 16 amino acids. Germline assignment: CDR1 SGHTS and CDR2 YDEGEE. J was trimmed by 5 bases and V by 4 bases; bases with no gene match: 12. CDR3 in amino acids: CASSQTGTGLRTEAFF. CDR3 DNA sequence: TGTGCCAGCAGCCAAACCGGGACAGGGTTGAGAACTGAAGCTTTCTTT.

The count of this clone is one. The rearrangement uses TRBV29-1 and TRBJ2-7; D remains ambiguous. Trimming removed 7 bases at V and 3 bases at J, with 16 bases between. CDR1 and CDR2 (germline): SQVTM, ANQGSEA. This CDR3 is 13 amino acids long. CDR3 coding DNA: TGCAGCGCGCTCCTCCCCCCTCGCTACGAGCAGTACTTC. Translation gives CSALLPPRYEQYF.

This clone has more than one count but fewer than ten. V is TRBV7-3 and J is TRBJ2-1; tentative D call: TRBD2 (6 bases). Germline values: CDR1 SGHTA, CDR2 FQGTGA. The CDR3 consists of 12 residues. V was shortened by 2 bases and J by 10 bases, with 9 bases between the two germline ends. This CDR3 reads CASSLGGIEQFF. The CDR3 region has the DNA TGTGCCAGCAGCTTAGGGGGGATCGAGCAGTTCTTC.

This clone was detected once. V is TRBV14 and J is TRBJ2-3; 12 bases are shared with TRBD2. The CDR3 is made up of 16 amino acids. In germline, CDR1 is SGHDN, CDR2 FVKESK. The J segment lost 5 bases and the V segment lost 5 bases, leaving 8 bases of the junction unmatched. The chain's CDR3 is CASSARLAGAGDTQYF. CDR3 bases: TGTGCCAGCAGCGCCCGACTAGCGGGGGCAGGAGATACGCAGTATTTT.

The chain joins TRBV5-1 to TRBJ2-3; a weak D match, TRBD1 (6 bases). V lost 4 bases to trimming and J lost 4 bases, with 16 bases between them. Germline values: CDR1 SGHRS, CDR2 YFSETQ. The CDR3 is made up of 15 amino acids. The CDR3 DNA is TGCGCCAGCAGCCCGGGACAAAGTGGGGCAGATACGCAGTATTTT. Its translation: CASSPGQSGADTQYF.

The CDR3 bases are TGTGCCAGCAGCCAAGATAAGGGGACAGGGGGATGGTTCACCTTC. Amino acids: CASSQDKGTGGWFTF. The chain links TRBV3-1 (or the pseudogene TRBV3-2) to TRBJ1-2; 11 bases are a match to TRBD1. J lost 13 bases, V lost 0 bases, and 10 bases had no gene match. The CDR3 has 15 residues. Germline CDR1 LGHDT, CDR2 YNNKEL (reference sequence).

The chain couples TRBV5-1 to TRBJ2-3, with a tentative D call TRBD2 (6 bases). Trimming cost V 4 bases and J 4 bases, with 16 bases left between them. The CDR3 has 15 amino acids. Germline CDR1 SGHRS, CDR2 YFSETQ. CDR3 protein: CASSVAGNLADTQYF. The CDR3 DNA reads TGCGCCAGCAGCGTTGCGGGAAATTTGGCAGATACGCAGTATTTT.

This chain connects TRBV6-5 to TRBJ1-5; D might be TRBD1 (6 bases). V was pared by 2 bases and J by 7 bases, with 15 bases between. Germline CDR1 is MNHEY and CDR2 is SVGAGI. The CDR3 extends over 15 amino acids. CDR3: CASSYGPEGDQPQHF. The CDR3 DNA reads TGTGCCAGCAGTTACGGGCCTGAGGGGGACCAGCCCCAGCATTTT.

This chain connects TRBV3-1 (or the pseudogene TRBV3-2) to TRBJ2-3; D is unclear. Germline V gives CDR1 LGHDT, CDR2 YNNKEL (reference sequence). The CDR3 spans 12 residues. Deletions cut 0 bases from V and 7 bases from J, with 5 bases between. For the CDR3, the DNA is TGTGCCAGCAGCCAAGATCAGAATACGCAGTATTTT. This translates into CASSQDQNTQYF.

Only a few counts were recorded for this clone. V usage is TRBV10-1 and J usage is TRBJ2-7, with D uncertain. Germline lookup yields CDR1 WNHNN and CDR2 SYGVQD (reference sequence). The CDR3 totals 18 residues. V gave up 2 bases and J gave up 1 base, with 21 bases separating them. CDR3 DNA sequence: TGCGCCAGCAGTGAGAGAAAAGAGGCCGCCGACCTTTCCTACGAGCAGTACTTC. Translation: CASSERKEAADLSYEQYF.

This clone came up many times. This chain uses TRBV6-6 with TRBJ2-7, with TRBD1 matching over 8 bases. The CDR3 extends over 15 amino acids. V was clipped by 8 bases and J by 3 bases; unmatched bases: 12. Looked up from germline, CDR1 is MNHNY and CDR2 is SVGAGI (reference sequence). The chain's CDR3 is CASCGGSGQGYEQYF. The DNA for the CDR3 is TGTGCCAGCTGCGGCGGATCTGGACAGGGCTACGAGCAGTACTTC.

V gene TRBV7-2 combines with J gene TRBJ2-7, with 7 nucleotides matching TRBD2. Germline V gene data show CDR1 as SGHTA and CDR2 as FQGNSA. V was pared by 1 base and J by 3 bases, with 9 bases of the junction left unmatched. This CDR3 is 16 amino acids long. For the CDR3, the DNA is TGTGCCAGCAGCTTAGAGGCTGCCAGCGGGGTCTACGAGCAGTACTTC. Protein: CASSLEAASGVYEQYF.

The chain has TRBV9 and TRBJ2-5, with D possibly TRBD2 on 6 matching bases. Germline lookup yields CDR1 SGDLS and CDR2 YYNGEE. This CDR3 contains 14 residues. The V end lost 4 bases, the J end lost 2 bases, and 12 bases lay between the germline ends. The CDR3 spells CASSFGGKQETQYF. DNA of the CDR3: TGTGCCAGCAGCTTCGGGGGAAAACAAGAGACCCAGTACTTC.

J is TRBJ1-6 and V is TRBV10-3; D is perhaps TRBD1 (5 bases). Germline lookup yields CDR1 ENHRY and CDR2 SYGVKD. The CDR3 covers 14 residues. Trimming cost V 10 bases and J 7 bases, with 17 bases left between them. This CDR3 is CATGGAVENSPLHF. The DNA of the CDR3 is TGTGCCACGGGTGGGGCGGTGGAGAATTCACCCCTCCACTTT.

The chain employs TRBV19 and TRBJ2-2; perhaps TRBD1 as D (6 bases). V lost 5 bases and J 0 bases, leaving 19 bases between the germline ends. The germline gives CDR1 LNHDA, CDR2 SQIVND (reference sequence). The CDR3 totals 18 residues. The CDR3 here is CASSLRPTGTANTGELFF. CDR3 in DNA: TGTGCCAGTAGTCTCCGACCAACAGGGACCGCGAACACCGGGGAGCTGTTTTTT.